Presented here are 6 T cell receptor beta chains from one specimen sequenced in a study of shared clonotypes between healthy human individuals. As defined, naive CD8 cells were CD45RO-negative and positively selected for CCR7, with terminally differentiated effector memory CD45RA+ cells excluded. Assay: immunoSEQ multiplex PCR; the TCRdb copy retains only in-frame clones and omits some. The table lists millions of clones, approximately 94% of them singletons. Sequences were obtained from naive CD8+ T cells sorted from blood. These receptors were taken from a man in his late teens or twenties in good health.

J is TRBJ1-1 and V is TRBV6-5; D not certain. Germline lookup yields CDR1 MNHEY and CDR2 SVGAGI. Trimming removed 3 bases at V and 4 bases at J, with 15 bases between. The CDR3 consists of 15 residues. The CDR3 protein is CASSYWSTGGTEAFF. CDR3 nucleotide sequence: TGTGCCAGCAGTTATTGGTCGACGGGAGGCACTGAAGCTTTCTTT.

The chain employs TRBV6-9 and TRBJ1-6; a weak D match, TRBD1 (6 bases). The CDR3 loop spans 16 amino acids. Trimming took off 3 bases at V and 5 bases at J, with 14 bases between the two ends. Germline loops: CDR1 MNHGY, CDR2 SVAAGI. CDR3 in DNA: TGTGCCAGCAGTTACCCACCGACAGGAAATAATTCACCCCTCCACTTT. It translates to CASSYPPTGNNSPLHF.

For this clone: This specimen includes other DNA sequences encoding the same CDR3. The V gene is TRBV7-9, the J gene TRBJ2-1, with D possibly TRBD1 on 5 matching bases. Germline loops: CDR1 SEHNR, CDR2 FQNEAQ (reference sequence). CDR3 length: 15 residues. With 1 base removed from V and 5 bases from J, the gap between germline ends came to 12 bases. The CDR3 loop reads CASSLGQGSDNEQFF. The CDR3 DNA sequence: TGTGCCAGCAGCTTAGGGCAGGGAAGTGACAATGAGCAGTTCTTC.

This clone was picked up one time. The chain employs TRBV7-9 and TRBJ2-7, with D possibly being TRBD1 (6 bases). The germline V and J ends were trimmed by 4 bases and 1 base, with 11 bases remaining between them. The CDR3 spans 14 residues. The germline V gene has CDR1 SEHNR and CDR2 FQNEAQ (reference sequence). CDR3 residues: CASSSADRSYEQYF. As DNA, the CDR3 is TGTGCCAGCAGCTCCGCGGACAGATCCTACGAGCAGTACTTC.

The chain uses TRBV28 and TRBJ1-1; 9 bases line up with TRBD1. With V trimmed by 5 bases and J by 4 bases, 5 bases remained unmatched. CDR3 size: 14 residues. Germline V lookup: CDR1 MDHEN, CDR2 SYDVKM. The CDR3 region is CASSTGTGFTEAFF. CDR3 DNA: TGTGCCAGCAGTACCGGGACAGGGTTCACTGAAGCTTTCTTT.

This sequence joins TRBV7-9 and TRBJ2-3; 10 bases are a match to TRBD1. The CDR3 loop spans 18 amino acids. Germline V gives CDR1 SEHNR, CDR2 FQNEAQ (reference sequence). V was pared by 0 bases and J by 2 bases, with 8 bases of the junction left unmatched. The CDR3 here is CASSLARGQGVTTDTQYF. In nucleotides, the CDR3 is TGTGCCAGCAGCTTAGCGCGAGGACAGGGGGTAACCACAGATACGCAGTATTTT. The full variable domain, in which reference TRBV7-9 and TRBJ2-3 provide the parts outside the CDR3, is DTGVSQNPRHKITKRGQNVTFRCDPISEHNRLYWYRQTLGQGPEFLTYFQNEAQLEKSRLLSDRFSAERPKGSFSTLEIQRTEQGDSAMYLCASSLARGQGVTTDTQYFGPGTRLTVL.